The 20 T cell receptor beta chains below were found in one sample sequenced in a study of cytomegalovirus exposure and HLA in healthy donors. 13 Jbeta primers and 60 Vbeta primers were used for the PCR. Data came from immunoSEQ multiplex PCR; TCRdb stores just in-frame clones and leaves some out. The sample has 110,000 to 150,000 clones, roughly four fifths seen once. Sequencing input: PBMCs. The receptors come from a man aged 25-45 years in good health and CMV-seronegative.

This clone came up once. One junction end disagrees with the germline gene, perhaps due to a read error. This chain links TRBV5-4 with TRBJ2-6, with a weak D call TRBD1 (5 bases). The CDR3 totals 16 residues. CDR1 is SGHNT, CDR2 YYREEE, per germline (reference sequence). CDR3 loop: CASLGNSSSGANGLTF. Here the CDR3 DNA reads TGTGCCAGCTTGGGAAACAGCTCTTCTGGGGCCAACGGCCTGACTTTC.

V gene TRBV19 combines with J gene TRBJ2-7; 10 bases match TRBD2. This CDR3 contains 13 residues. V was clipped by 4 bases and J by 3 bases; unmatched bases: 0. The germline V gene encodes CDR1 LNHDA and CDR2 SQIVND (reference sequence). The CDR3 region is CASSRLAGYEQYF. The CDR3 bases are TGTGCCAGTAGTAGACTAGCGGGCTACGAGCAGTACTTC. The whole variable domain, filled in from reference TRBV19 and TRBJ2-7, reads DGGITQSPKYLFRKEGQNVTLSCEQNLNHDAMYWYRQDPGQGLRLIYYSQIVNDFQKGDIAEGYSVSREKKESFPLTVTSAQKNPTAFYLCASSRLAGYEQYFGPGTRLTVT.

This clone was counted only a few times. CDR3 coding DNA: TGTGCCAGGCAGGAGGGGGACAGAAACATTCAGTACTTC. Its translation: CARQEGDRNIQYF. J is TRBJ2-4 and V is TRBV6-8, with D tentatively TRBD1 (7 bases). V lost 9 bases and J lost 6, with 15 bases in between. The germline V gene encodes CDR1 MNHGY and CDR2 SAAAGT. The CDR3 consists of 13 residues.

This rearrangement joins TRBV19 to TRBJ2-1, with 10 bases aligning to TRBD2. The CDR3 consists of 15 residues. V lost 3 bases, J lost 7 bases, and 6 bases stayed unmatched. In germline, CDR1 is LNHDA, CDR2 SQIVND (reference sequence). The CDR3 nucleotides read TGTGCCAGTAGTATGGGGCTAGCGGGAGTTAATGAGCAGTTCTTC. The encoded protein is CASSMGLAGVNEQFF.

V usage is TRBV7-8 and J usage is TRBJ1-3; D possibly corresponds to TRBD1 (5 bases). CDR1 is SGHVS, CDR2 FQNEAQ, per germline. CDR3 length: 19 amino acids. Trimming took off 3 bases at V and 0 bases at J, with 21 bases between the two ends. CDR3 DNA sequence: TGTGCCAGCAGCTTTCGGTCGGGGGGAAGCACCTTCTCTGGAAACACCATATATTTT. This translates into CASSFRSGGSTFSGNTIYF.

CDR3 nucleotides: TGCGCCAGCAGCTTGTCAGGTACGAATCAGCCCCAGCATTTT. Translation gives CASSLSGTNQPQHF. The J gene is TRBJ1-5, the V gene TRBV5-1; the D is unclear. The germline V gene encodes CDR1 SGHRS and CDR2 YFSETQ. CDR3 length: 14 residues. V was cut by 1 base and J by 4 bases, with 9 bases left in between.

This clone has only a few counts. At one end the junction does not follow the germline gene, possibly because of a read error. V gene TRBV7-3 combines with J gene TRBJ2-3, with TRBD2 matching over 7 bases. Germline values: CDR1 SGHTA, CDR2 FQGTGA. The CDR3 consists of 16 residues. The CDR3 protein is CSSSLSGRGVGDTQYF. CDR3 DNA sequence: TGTTCCAGCAGCTTAAGTGGCCGGGGGGTAGGAGATACGCAGTATTTT.

V usage is TRBV11-2 and J usage is TRBJ1-4; D is unresolved. The CDR3 has 12 residues. From germline, CDR1 is SGHAT and CDR2 FQNNGV. Trimming took 1 base from V and 7 from J, leaving 4 bases between them. CDR3 region: CASSLGSEKLFF. Written as DNA, the CDR3 is TGTGCCAGCAGCTTAGGGAGTGAAAAACTGTTTTTT.

The V call is TRBV5-1, the J call TRBJ1-5, with D tentatively TRBD1 (5 bases). Germline CDR1 and CDR2: SGHRS and YFSETQ. The CDR3 spans 16 residues. V was cut by 1 base and J by 0 bases, with 11 bases left in between. The CDR3 sequence: CASSLQLRDSNQPQHF. DNA for the CDR3: TGCGCCAGCAGCTTGCAACTCAGGGATAGCAATCAGCCCCAGCATTTT.

The chain employs TRBV7-8 and TRBJ1-1; D might be TRBD1 (6 bases). Germline V CDR1 and CDR2: SGHVS, FQNEAQ. V was trimmed by 2 bases and J by 3 bases, leaving 10 bases between them. The CDR3 spans 14 residues. The CDR3 sequence: CASSLTPGDTEAFF. For the CDR3, the DNA is TGTGCCAGCAGCTTAACCCCAGGGGACACTGAAGCTTTCTTT.

The CDR3 protein is CASGLAVGTDTQYF. The CDR3 nucleotides read TGTGCCAGTGGGCTAGCGGTGGGCACAGATACGCAGTATTTT. The chain has TRBV19 and TRBJ2-3; 7 positions match TRBD2. The V gene end was trimmed by 8 bases and the J gene end by 1 base; junction bases not matched to a gene: 6. The CDR3 extends over 14 amino acids. Germline-derived CDR1 and CDR2 are LNHDA and SQIVND (reference sequence).

The chain couples TRBV4-2 to TRBJ2-1; 13 nucleotides agree with TRBD2. Losses at the gene ends were 1 base for V and 8 bases for J; bases not matched to a gene: 8. Germline V gives CDR1 LGHNA, CDR2 YNFKEQ. This CDR3 spans 17 amino acids. DNA of the CDR3: TGTGCCAGCAGCCAAGTTGGGACTAGCGGGAAGGGGGATGAGCAGTTCTTC. Translated, it gives CASSQVGTSGKGDEQFF.

This sequence joins TRBV28 and TRBJ1-2, with TRBD1 matching over 8 bases. This CDR3 has 13 residues. Germline V gene lookup returns CDR1 MDHEN and CDR2 SYDVKM. Trimming cost V 6 bases and J 3 bases; bases outside gene matches: 3. Here the CDR3 reads CASRPGQDYGYTF. CDR3 in DNA: TGTGCCAGCAGGCCGGGACAGGACTATGGCTACACCTTC.

This sequence joins TRBV7-9 and TRBJ2-1, with 13 bases matching TRBD2. The V gene end was trimmed by 4 bases and the J gene end by 6 bases; junction bases not matched to a gene: 6. Germline CDR1 and CDR2: SEHNR and FQNEAQ (reference sequence). The CDR3 has 16 amino acids. The CDR3 sequence is CASSSTSGGASNEQFF. In nucleotides, the CDR3 is TGTGCCAGCAGCTCTACTAGCGGGGGGGCTAGCAATGAGCAGTTCTTC.

This sequence joins TRBV7-2 and TRBJ2-5; 10 bases are a match to TRBD2. The CDR3 is 17 residues long. Germline CDR1 and CDR2: SGHTA and FQGNSA. V trimming: 5 bases; J trimming: 5 bases; junction bases outside the gene matches: 14. CDR3 sequence (DNA): TGTGCCAGCAGCCGTTCAATATCAGCGGGGGGGGCTGAGACCCAGTACTTC. Translated: CASSRSISAGGAETQYF.

The chain is built from TRBV19 and TRBJ1-2; maybe TRBD1 (5 bases). V was cut by 3 bases and J by 2 bases, with 10 bases left in between. The germline V gene encodes CDR1 LNHDA and CDR2 SQIVND (reference sequence). The CDR3 loop spans 14 amino acids. CDR3 residues: CASSIDSNNYGYTF. CDR3 DNA: TGTGCCAGTAGTATCGACAGCAACAACTATGGCTACACCTTC.

The V and J genes are TRBV28 and TRBJ1-3; D may be TRBD1 (5 bases). The CDR3 is made up of 15 amino acids. Germline lookup yields CDR1 MDHEN and CDR2 SYDVKM. Trimming shortened V by 5 bases and J by 4 bases, and 15 bases separated the two germline ends. The CDR3 loop is CASSTPREGGNTIYF. In DNA, the CDR3 is TGTGCCAGCAGTACCCCCAGGGAAGGCGGAAACACCATATATTTT.

This chain joins TRBV6-6 and TRBJ2-5, with D possibly being TRBD2 (6 bases). Trimming removed 1 base from V and 1 base from J, with 7 bases in between. The CDR3 covers 14 residues. Germline CDR1 and CDR2: MNHNY and SVGAGI (reference sequence). The CDR3 DNA reads as TGTGCCAGCAGTTACTGGGGACTCCAAGAGACCCAGTACTTC. Its translation is CASSYWGLQETQYF.

The chain uses TRBV27 and TRBJ2-3, with D possibly being TRBD2 (7 bases). The CDR3 runs to 16 residues. Looked up from germline, CDR1 is MNHEY and CDR2 is SMNVEV (reference sequence). V gave up 3 bases and J gave up 7 bases, with 20 bases separating them. CDR3: CASSFIGGADVHTQYF. In nucleotides, the CDR3 is TGTGCCAGCAGTTTTATAGGGGGGGCGGACGTTCATACGCAGTATTTT.

The chain couples TRBV9 to TRBJ2-6; TRBD1 might be the D (5 bases). Germline V gene lookup returns CDR1 SGDLS and CDR2 YYNGEE. The CDR3 consists of 16 residues. V dropped 7 bases and J dropped 2 bases, with 16 bases sitting between them. CDR3 in DNA: TGTGCCAGCGGATCCTCAGGGTTCCCTGGGGCCAACGTCCTGACTTTC. Its protein product is CASGSSGFPGANVLTF.